This is a list of T cell receptor beta chains from one sample in a study of T cell repertoires in cytomegalovirus infection. TCRdb called the reads again in MiXCR, with one record for every CDR3 protein. The sample lists around 750,000 distinct CDR3 sequences; approximately 32% were seen once. No antigen has been assigned to these receptors. Sequenced material: cultured CD8+ T cells from PBMCs, taken from culture after CMV antigen stimulation. All receptors come from a human donor in good health (CMV status not recorded). Some clones in this sample may be carry-over from other donors' samples. CDR3s include the opening cysteine and the closing phenylalanine or tryptophan. A D gene is named only where the DNA matches it firmly. A clone size is listed for some rows: how often the clone was seen (once, few, many), or a class if it is expanded.

CDR3 length	V gene	clone size	J gene	D gene	CDR3 protein	CDR3 DNA
12	TRBV7-6	few	TRBJ1-2	NA	CASSTQNYGYTF	TGTGCCAGCAGCACCCAGAACTATGGCTACACCTTC
14	TRBV2	NA	TRBJ1-3	NA	CASSAPGEWNTIYF	TGTGCCAGCAGTGCCCCAGGGGAGTGGAACACCATATATTTT
16	TRBV15	NA	TRBJ2-2	NA	CATSRDVGANTGELFF	TGTGCCACCAGCAGAGATGTAGGGGCGAACACCGGGGAGCTGTTTTTT
22	TRBV7-5	NA	TRBJ1-6	NA	CISVSEARTGQAKCSYNSPLHF	NA
18	TRBV27	few	TRBJ2-2	TRBD2	CASSPWYSGGANTGELFF	TGTGCCAGCAGTCCCTGGTATAGCGGGGGGGCCAACACCGGGGAGCTGTTTTTT
15	TRBV10-3	NA	TRBJ2-3	NA	CAISESDRSTDTQYF	TGTGCCATCAGTGAATCGGACAGAAGCACAGATACGCAGTATTTT
15	TRBV19	few	TRBJ2-3	NA	CASNLVPGTTDTQYF	TGTGCCAGTAACCTAGTCCCAGGTACCACAGATACGCAGTATTTT
14	TRBV28	NA	TRBJ1-5	NA	CASILRGFGQPQHF	TGTGCCAGCATCTTGAGAGGGTTCGGTCAGCCCCAGCATTTT
15	TRBV20-1	NA	TRBJ2-7	NA	CSARGLAGILLEQYF	TGCAGTGCTAGAGGTCTGGCGGGGATATTACTGGAGCAGTACTTC
15	TRBV15	NA	TRBJ1-5	NA	CATSRDRQGSQPQHF	TGTGCCACCAGCAGAGATCGCCAGGGCAGTCAGCCCCAGCATTTT
15	TRBV6-5	NA	TRBJ1-1	NA	CASSYPGLENTEAFF	TGTGCCAGCAGTTACCCTGGTCTGGAGAACACTGAAGCTTTCTTT
14	TRBV20-1	NA	TRBJ1-1	TRBD1	CSASWDRPSTEAFF	TGCAGTGCTAGTTGGGACAGGCCTTCCACTGAAGCTTTCTTT
17	TRBV25-1	few	TRBJ2-1	TRBD1	CASSDYGQGARENEQFF	TGTGCCAGCAGTGACTATGGACAGGGGGCGAGGGAGAATGAGCAGTTCTTC
15	TRBV29-1	few	TRBJ2-5	NA	CSVEWAARLQETQYF	TGCAGCGTTGAATGGGCAGCCAGGCTACAAGAGACCCAGTACTTC
13	TRBV11-2	few	TRBJ2-2	NA	CASSRSRSGELFF	TGTGCCAGCAGCCGTTCCAGGTCCGGGGAGCTGTTTTTT
13	TRBV13	NA	TRBJ2-7	NA	CASSFPAEYEQYF	TGTGCCAGCAGCTTTCCGGCCGAGTACGAGCAGTACTTC
11	TRBV20-1	NA	TRBJ1-2	NA	CKTRGVYGYTF	TGCAAAACCCGGGGGGTATATGGCTACACCTTC
16	TRBV6-2/TRBV6-3	NA	TRBJ2-3	TRBD2	CASSYSGTSGRSTQYF	TGTGCCAGCAGTTACTCCGGGACTAGCGGGAGATCTACGCAGTATTTT
14	TRBV7-8	many	TRBJ2-5	NA	CASSLSVGLETQYF	TGTGCCAGCAGCTTATCAGTGGGCCTGGAGACCCAGTACTTC
14	TRBV7-9	many	TRBJ2-3	NA	CASSRTAGTDTQYF	TGTGCCAGCAGCCGTACGGCGGGCACAGATACGCAGTATTTT
16	TRBV4-1	NA	TRBJ2-1	TRBD2	CASSKAGLAGDNEQFF	TGCGCCAGCAGCAAGGCGGGGCTAGCGGGAGACAATGAGCAGTTCTTC
18	TRBV27	few	TRBJ2-3	NA	CATGVTGIRGPPTDTQYF	TGTGCCACCGGAGTGACGGGCATCAGGGGCCCCCCCACAGATACGCAGTATTTT
16	TRBV12-3/TRBV12-4	NA	TRBJ2-3	NA	CASSWLGRRGTDTQYF	TGTGCCAGCAGTTGGCTAGGCAGACGAGGCACAGATACGCAGTATTTT
15	TRBV4-3	NA	TRBJ1-2	TRBD1	CASSRGTGWDYGYTF	TGCGCCAGCAGCCGAGGGACAGGGTGGGACTATGGCTACACCTTC
14	TRBV2	NA	TRBJ1-1	NA	CASLHIFRNTEAFF	TGTGCCAGCCTTCATATATTTAGGAACACTGAAGCTTTCTTT
12	TRBV6-6	NA	TRBJ1-1	NA	CASSDIGGEAFF	TGTGCCAGCAGTGACATAGGGGGTGAAGCTTTCTTT
15	TRBV24-1	NA	TRBJ2-5	TRBD2	CATSDRLAGEETQYF	TGTGCCACCAGTGATCGACTAGCGGGGGAAGAGACCCAGTACTTC
17	TRBV29-1	NA	TRBJ2-1	NA	CSVVGENALAGGNEQFF	TGCAGCGTTGTCGGGGAGAACGCCTTGGCTGGGGGGAATGAGCAGTTCTTC
14	TRBV6-5	few	TRBJ1-1	NA	CASSPSGATTEAFF	TGTGCCAGCAGCCCTTCGGGGGCGACCACTGAAGCTTTCTTT
15	TRBV7-9	once	TRBJ2-1	NA	CASSQGGGVNNEQFF	TGTGCCAGCAGCCAAGGGGGCGGGGTAAACAATGAGCAGTTCTTC
18	TRBV10-3	NA	TRBJ2-7	TRBD2	CAISVIRLAGGSAYEQYF	TGTGCCATCAGTGTTATCAGACTAGCGGGGGGGTCCGCCTACGAGCAGTACTTC
15	TRBV7-6	few	TRBJ2-3	NA	CASSRPGHQQDTQYF	TGTGCCAGCAGCCGTCCGGGACATCAGCAAGATACGCAGTATTTT
13	TRBV7-9	NA	TRBJ1-1	NA	CASSLGIQGEAFF	TGTGCCAGCAGCTTAGGAATACAGGGTGAAGCTTTCTTT
19	TRBV19	NA	TRBJ2-5	NA	CASSIRGRVGGTGEETQYF	TGTGCCAGTAGTATCCGGGGGAGGGTGGGCGGGACAGGCGAAGAGACCCAGTACTTC
16	TRBV10-3	few	TRBJ2-3	TRBD2	CAISGTGAGALDTQYF	TGTGCCATCAGTGGGACCGGAGCGGGGGCCCTCGATACGCAGTATTTT
14	TRBV9	NA	TRBJ2-1	NA	CASNHVGGYNEQFF	TGTGCCAGCAACCACGTGGGCGGGTACAATGAGCAGTTCTTC
17	TRBV6-1	NA	TRBJ1-4	NA	CASSRRGEILFDEKLFF	TGTGCCAGCAGTCGGAGAGGGGAGATTTTATTCGATGAAAAACTGTTTTTT
15	TRBV6-1	NA	TRBJ1-5	TRBD1	CATSDGRGLNQPQRF	TGTGCCACCTCGGACGGCAGGGGGCTGAATCAGCCCCAGCGTTTT
14	TRBV7-9	many	TRBJ1-2	TRBD1	CASSLTGTAYGYTF	TGTGCCAGCAGCTTAACTGGGACAGCCTATGGCTACACCTTC
14	TRBV5-5	few	TRBJ2-7	NA	CASSLGIALREQYF	TGTGCCAGCAGCTTGGGGATAGCGCTGAGGGAGCAGTACTTC
15	TRBV7-2	few	TRBJ1-5	NA	CASSLDGGRSQPQHF	TGTGCCAGCAGCTTAGATGGGGGGCGAAGTCAGCCCCAGCATTTT